This T cell receptor (beta chain) was documented in a study of blood T cell repertoires in COVID-19. Study in general: Specimens from acute and convalescent COVID-19 originated in the United States, Italy and Spain.

Seattle enrolled patients during active infection and tracked them longitudinally. Per the original methods: Reference gene primer amplification yielded estimated nucleated cell counts. The protocol was immunoSEQ multiplex PCR, while the TCRdb copy is restricted to in-frame clones and leaves out a portion. D and trimming were read from the DNA, whereas the V and J calls and clone size are those reported in that table. The sample has about 150,000 clones; approximately 83% are singletons. This CDR3 spans 18 amino acids. The germline gives CDR1 SGHTA, CDR2 FQGNSA. V gave up 5 bases and J gave up 6 bases; unmatched junction bases: 20.

This clonotype was sampled from a woman aged 55-69 years with COVID-19, enrolled during active disease. The sequencing input was peripheral blood. The chain couples TRBV7-2 to TRBJ2-5, with TRBD2 matching over 8 bases. The CDR3: CASSPNFLAGGASKTQYF. Here the CDR3 DNA reads TGTGCCAGCAGCCCTAACTTCCTAGCCGGGGGGGCATCAAAGACCCAGTACTTC.